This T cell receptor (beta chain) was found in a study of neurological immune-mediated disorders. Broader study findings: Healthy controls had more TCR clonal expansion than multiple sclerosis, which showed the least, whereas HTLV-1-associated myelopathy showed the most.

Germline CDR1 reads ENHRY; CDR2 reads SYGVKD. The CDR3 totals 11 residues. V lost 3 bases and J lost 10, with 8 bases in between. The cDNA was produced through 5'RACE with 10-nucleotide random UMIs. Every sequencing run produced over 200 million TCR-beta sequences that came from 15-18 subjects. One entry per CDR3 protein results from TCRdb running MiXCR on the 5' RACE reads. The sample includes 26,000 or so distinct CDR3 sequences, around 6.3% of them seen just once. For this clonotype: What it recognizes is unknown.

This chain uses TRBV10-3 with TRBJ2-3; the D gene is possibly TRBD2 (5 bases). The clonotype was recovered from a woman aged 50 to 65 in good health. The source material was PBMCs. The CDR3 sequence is CAISDDYAQYF. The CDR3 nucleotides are TGTGCCATCAGTGATGACTACGCGCAGTATTTT.